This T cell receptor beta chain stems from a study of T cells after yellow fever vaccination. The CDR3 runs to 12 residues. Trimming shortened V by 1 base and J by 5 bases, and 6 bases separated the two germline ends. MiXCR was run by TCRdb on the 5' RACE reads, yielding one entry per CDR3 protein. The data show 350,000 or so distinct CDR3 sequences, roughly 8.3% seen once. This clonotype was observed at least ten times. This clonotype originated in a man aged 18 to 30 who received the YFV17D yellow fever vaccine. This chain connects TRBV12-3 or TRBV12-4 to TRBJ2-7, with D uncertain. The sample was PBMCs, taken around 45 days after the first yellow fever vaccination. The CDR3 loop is CASSLGRDEQYF. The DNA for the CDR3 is TGTGCCAGCAGTTTAGGTAGGGACGAGCAGTACTTC.